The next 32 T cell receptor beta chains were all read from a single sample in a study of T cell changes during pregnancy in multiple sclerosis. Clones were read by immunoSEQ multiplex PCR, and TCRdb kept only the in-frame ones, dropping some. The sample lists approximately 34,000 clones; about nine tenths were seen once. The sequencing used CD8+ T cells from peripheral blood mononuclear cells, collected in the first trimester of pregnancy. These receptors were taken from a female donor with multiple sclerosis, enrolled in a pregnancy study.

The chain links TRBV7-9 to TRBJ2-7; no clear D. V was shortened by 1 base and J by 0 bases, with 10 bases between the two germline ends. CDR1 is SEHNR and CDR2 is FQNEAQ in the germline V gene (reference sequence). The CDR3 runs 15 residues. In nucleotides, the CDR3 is TGTGCCAGCAGCTTAGGTGGTCGGAGCTCCTACGAGCAGTACTTC. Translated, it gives CASSLGGRSSYEQYF.

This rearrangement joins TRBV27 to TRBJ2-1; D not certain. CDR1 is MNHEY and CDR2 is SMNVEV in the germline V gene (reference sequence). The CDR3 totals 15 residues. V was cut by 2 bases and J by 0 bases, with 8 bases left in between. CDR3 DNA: TGTGCCAGCAGTTTAGGCCTCAGCTCCTACAATGAGCAGTTCTTC. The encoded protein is CASSLGLSSYNEQFF.

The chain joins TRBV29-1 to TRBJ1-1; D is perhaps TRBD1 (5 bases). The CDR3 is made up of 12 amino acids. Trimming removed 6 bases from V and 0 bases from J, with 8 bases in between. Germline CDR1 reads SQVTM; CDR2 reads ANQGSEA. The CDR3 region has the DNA TGCAGCGTACGGGGGGTGAACACTGAAGCTTTCTTT. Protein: CSVRGVNTEAFF.

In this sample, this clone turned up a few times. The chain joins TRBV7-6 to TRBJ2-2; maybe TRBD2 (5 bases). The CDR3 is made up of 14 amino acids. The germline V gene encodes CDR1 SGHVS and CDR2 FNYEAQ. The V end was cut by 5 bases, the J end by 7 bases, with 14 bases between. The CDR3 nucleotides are TGTGCCAGCAGCGTTCTCACCGGAGGCGGGGAGCTGTTTTTT. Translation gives CASSVLTGGGELFF.

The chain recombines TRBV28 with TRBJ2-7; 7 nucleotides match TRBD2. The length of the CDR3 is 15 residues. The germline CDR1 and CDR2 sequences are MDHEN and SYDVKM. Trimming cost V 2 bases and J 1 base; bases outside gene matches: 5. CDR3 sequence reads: CASSLGLAASYEQYF. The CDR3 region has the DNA TGTGCCAGCAGTTTAGGGCTAGCGGCGTCCTACGAGCAGTACTTC.

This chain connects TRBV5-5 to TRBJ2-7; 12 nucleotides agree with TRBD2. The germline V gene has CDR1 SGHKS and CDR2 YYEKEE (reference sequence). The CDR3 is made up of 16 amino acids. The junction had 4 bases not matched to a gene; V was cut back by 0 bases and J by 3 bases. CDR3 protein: CASSLDLAGGLYEQYF. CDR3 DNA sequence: TGTGCCAGCAGCTTGGACCTAGCGGGAGGGCTCTACGAGCAGTACTTC. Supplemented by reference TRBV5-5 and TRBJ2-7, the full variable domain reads DAGVTQSPTHLIKTRGQQVTLRCSPISGHKSVSWYQQVLGQGPQFIFQYYEKEERGRGNFPDRFSARQFPNYSSELNVNALLLGDSALYLCASSLDLAGGLYEQYFGPGTRLTVT.

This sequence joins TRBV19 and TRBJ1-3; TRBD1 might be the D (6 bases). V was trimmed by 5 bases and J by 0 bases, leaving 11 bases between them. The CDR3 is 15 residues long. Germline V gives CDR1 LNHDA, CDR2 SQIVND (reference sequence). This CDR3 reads CASSAWDTSGNTIYF. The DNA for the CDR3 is TGTGCCAGTAGTGCTTGGGACACCTCTGGAAACACCATATATTTT.

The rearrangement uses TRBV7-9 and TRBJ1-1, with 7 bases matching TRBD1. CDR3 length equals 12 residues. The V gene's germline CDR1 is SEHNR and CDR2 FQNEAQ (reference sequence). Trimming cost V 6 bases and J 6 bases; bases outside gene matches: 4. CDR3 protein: CASSSTGPEAFF. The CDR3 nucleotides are TGTGCCAGCAGTTCGACAGGGCCTGAAGCTTTCTTT. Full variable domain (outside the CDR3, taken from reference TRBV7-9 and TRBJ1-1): DTGVSQNPRHKITKRGQNVTFRCDPISEHNRLYWYRQTLGQGPEFLTYFQNEAQLEKSRLLSDRFSAERPKGSFSTLEIQRTEQGDSAMYLCASSSTGPEAFFGQGTRLTVV.

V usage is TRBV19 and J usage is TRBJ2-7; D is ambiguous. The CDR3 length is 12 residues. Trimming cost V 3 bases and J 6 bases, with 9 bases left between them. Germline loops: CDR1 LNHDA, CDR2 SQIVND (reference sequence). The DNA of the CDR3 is TGTGCCAGTAGTATCCATAGTGGCGAGCAGTACTTC. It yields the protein CASSIHSGEQYF.

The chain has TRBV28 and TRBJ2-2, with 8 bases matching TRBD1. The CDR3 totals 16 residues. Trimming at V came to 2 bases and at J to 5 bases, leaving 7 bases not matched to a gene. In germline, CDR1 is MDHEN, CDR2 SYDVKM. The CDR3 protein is CASSLVDRGATGELFF. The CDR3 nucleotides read TGTGCCAGCAGTTTAGTTGACAGGGGCGCAACCGGGGAGCTGTTTTTT.

The CDR3 nucleotides are TGTGCCAGCAGTATAACGAACACAGCAACTAATGAAAAACTGTTTTTT. Its protein is CASSITNTATNEKLFF. This chain connects TRBV28 to TRBJ1-4; D is unclear. The CDR3 sequence is 16 residues long. Germline CDR1 MDHEN, CDR2 SYDVKM. V lost 5 bases, J lost 0 bases, and 13 bases lay in between.

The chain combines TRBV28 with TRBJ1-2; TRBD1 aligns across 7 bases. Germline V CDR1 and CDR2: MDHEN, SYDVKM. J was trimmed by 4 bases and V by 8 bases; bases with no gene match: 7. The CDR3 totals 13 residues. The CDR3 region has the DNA TGTGCCAGCGGGGAACAGGGGCCCTATGGCTACACCTTC. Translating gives CASGEQGPYGYTF.

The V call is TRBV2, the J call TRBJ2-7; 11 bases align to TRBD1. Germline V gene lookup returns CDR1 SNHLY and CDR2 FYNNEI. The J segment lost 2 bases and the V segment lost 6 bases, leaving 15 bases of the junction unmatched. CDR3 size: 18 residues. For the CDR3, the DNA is TGTGCCAGCAGGAGGACAGGGGGCGGAGGGACGCTTACCTACGAGCAGTACTTC. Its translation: CASRRTGGGGTLTYEQYF. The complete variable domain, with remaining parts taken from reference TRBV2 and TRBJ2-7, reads EPEVTQTPSHQVTQMGQEVILRCVPISNHLYFYWYRQILGQKVEFLVSFYNNEISEKSEIFDDQFSVERPDGSNFTLKIRSTKLEDSAMYFCASRRTGGGGTLTYEQYFGPGTRLTVT.

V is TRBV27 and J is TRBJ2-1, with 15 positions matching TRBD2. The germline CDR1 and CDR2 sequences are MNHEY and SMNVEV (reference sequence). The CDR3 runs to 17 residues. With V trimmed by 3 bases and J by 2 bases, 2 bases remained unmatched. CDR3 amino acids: CASSFRTSGRAYNEQFF. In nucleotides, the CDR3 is TGTGCCAGCAGTTTCCGGACTAGCGGGAGGGCCTACAATGAGCAGTTCTTC.

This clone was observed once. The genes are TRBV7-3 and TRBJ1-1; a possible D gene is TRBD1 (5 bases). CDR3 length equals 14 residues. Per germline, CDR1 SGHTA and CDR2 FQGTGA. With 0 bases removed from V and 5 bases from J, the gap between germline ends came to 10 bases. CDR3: CASSLTGGQTEAFF. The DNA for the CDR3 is TGTGCCAGCAGCTTAACGGGCGGACAAACTGAAGCTTTCTTT.

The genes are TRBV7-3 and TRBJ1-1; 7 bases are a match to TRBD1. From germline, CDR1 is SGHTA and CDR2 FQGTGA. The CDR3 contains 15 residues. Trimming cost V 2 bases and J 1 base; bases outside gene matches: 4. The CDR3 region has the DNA TGTGCCAGCAGCTTATTGGCAGGGGGGAACACTGAAGCTTTCTTT. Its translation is CASSLLAGGNTEAFF.

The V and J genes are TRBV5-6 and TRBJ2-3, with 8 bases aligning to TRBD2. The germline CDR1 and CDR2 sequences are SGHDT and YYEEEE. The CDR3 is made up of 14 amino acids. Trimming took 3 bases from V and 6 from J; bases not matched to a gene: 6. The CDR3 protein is CASSSGAGVDTQYF. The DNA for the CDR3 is TGTGCCAGCAGCTCGGGAGCGGGAGTGGATACGCAGTATTTT.

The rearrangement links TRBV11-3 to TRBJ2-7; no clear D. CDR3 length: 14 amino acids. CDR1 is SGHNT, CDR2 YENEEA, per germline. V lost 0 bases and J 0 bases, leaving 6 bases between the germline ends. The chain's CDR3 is CASSLEGHSYEQYF. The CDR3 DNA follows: TGTGCCAGCAGCTTAGAGGGCCACTCCTACGAGCAGTACTTC.

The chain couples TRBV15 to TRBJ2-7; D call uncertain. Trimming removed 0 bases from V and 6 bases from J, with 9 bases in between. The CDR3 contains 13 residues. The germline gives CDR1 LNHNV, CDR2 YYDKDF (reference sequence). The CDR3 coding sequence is TGTGCCACCAGCAGAGATGATACCGGCGAGCAGTACTTC. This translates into CATSRDDTGEQYF. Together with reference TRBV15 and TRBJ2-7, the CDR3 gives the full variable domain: DAMVIQNPRYQVTQFGKPVTLSCSQTLNHNVMYWYQQKSSQAPKLLFHYYDKDFNNEADTPDNFQSRRPNTSFCFLDIRSPGLGDTAMYLCATSRDDTGEQYFGPGTRLTVT.

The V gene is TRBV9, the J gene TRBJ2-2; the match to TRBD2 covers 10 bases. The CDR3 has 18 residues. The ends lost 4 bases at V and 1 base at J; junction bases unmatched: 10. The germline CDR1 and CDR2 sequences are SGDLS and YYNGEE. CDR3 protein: CASSPRIAGGLNTGELFF. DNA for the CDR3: TGTGCCAGCAGCCCTCGAATAGCGGGAGGCCTGAACACCGGGGAGCTGTTTTTT.

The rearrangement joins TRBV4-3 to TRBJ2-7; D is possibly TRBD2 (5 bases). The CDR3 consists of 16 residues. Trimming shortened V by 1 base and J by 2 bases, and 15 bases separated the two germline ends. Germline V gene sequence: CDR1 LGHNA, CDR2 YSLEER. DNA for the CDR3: TGCGCCAGCAGCCAAGCGGCCGTGGGAGCGACCTACGAGCAGTACTTC. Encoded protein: CASSQAAVGATYEQYF.

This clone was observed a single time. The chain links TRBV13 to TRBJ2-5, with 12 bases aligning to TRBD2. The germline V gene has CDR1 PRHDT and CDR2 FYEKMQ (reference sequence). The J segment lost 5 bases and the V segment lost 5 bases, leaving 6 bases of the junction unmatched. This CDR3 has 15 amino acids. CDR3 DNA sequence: TGTGCCAGCAGCGGCGGACTAGCGGGAAGGGAGACCCAGTACTTC. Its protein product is CASSGGLAGRETQYF.

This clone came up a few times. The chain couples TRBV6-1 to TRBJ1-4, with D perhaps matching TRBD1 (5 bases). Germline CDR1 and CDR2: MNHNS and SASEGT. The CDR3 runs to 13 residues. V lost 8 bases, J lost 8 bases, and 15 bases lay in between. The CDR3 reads CASPENSGEKLFF. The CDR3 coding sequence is TGTGCCAGCCCCGAAAATTCAGGGGAAAAACTGTTTTTT.

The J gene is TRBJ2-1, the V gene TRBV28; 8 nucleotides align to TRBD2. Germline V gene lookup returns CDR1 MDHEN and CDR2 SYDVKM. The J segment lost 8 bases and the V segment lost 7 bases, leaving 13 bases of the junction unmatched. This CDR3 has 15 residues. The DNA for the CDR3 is TGTGCCAGCACTGACCACTCAGCGGGAGACGATGAGCAGTTCTTC. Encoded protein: CASTDHSAGDDEQFF. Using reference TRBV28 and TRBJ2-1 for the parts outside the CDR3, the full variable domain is DVKVTQSSRYLVKRTGEKVFLECVQDMDHENMFWYRQDPGLGLRLIYFSYDVKMKEKGDIPEGYSVSREKKERFSLILESASTNQTSMYLCASTDHSAGDDEQFFGPGTRLTVL.

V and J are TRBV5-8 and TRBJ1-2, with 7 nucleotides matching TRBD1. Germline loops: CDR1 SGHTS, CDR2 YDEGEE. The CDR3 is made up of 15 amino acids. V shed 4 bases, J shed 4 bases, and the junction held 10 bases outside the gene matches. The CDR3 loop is CASSHFEQGSYGYTF. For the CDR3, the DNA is TGTGCCAGCAGCCATTTCGAACAGGGGAGCTATGGCTACACCTTC.

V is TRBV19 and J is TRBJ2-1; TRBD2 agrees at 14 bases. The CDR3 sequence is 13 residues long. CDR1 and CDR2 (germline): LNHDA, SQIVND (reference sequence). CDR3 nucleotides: TGTACCCAGAATCCGGGGACTAGCGGGGGACCGTTCTTC. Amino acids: CTQNPGTSGGPFF.

This CDR3 reads CATSGQGSRGANVLTF. The CDR3, as DNA: TGTGCCACCAGCGGACAGGGGTCGCGAGGGGCCAACGTCCTGACTTTC. The J gene is TRBJ2-6, the V gene TRBV15, with TRBD1 identical over 9 bases. CDR1 LNHNV and CDR2 YYDKDF come from the germline V gene (reference sequence). The ends lost 5 bases at V and 4 bases at J; junction bases unmatched: 6. CDR3 length: 16 residues.

The CDR3 DNA sequence: TGTGCCAGCAGCCAAGTAGCAGGGGGCGAGCAGTACTTC. Translated, it gives CASSQVAGGEQYF. The chain combines TRBV4-2 with TRBJ2-7; 7 bases are a match to TRBD1. From germline, CDR1 is LGHNA and CDR2 YNFKEQ. The CDR3 totals 13 residues. V gave up 1 base and J gave up 6 bases; unmatched junction bases: 3.

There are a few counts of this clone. CDR3 region: CASSYAEGSNEQFF. DNA for the CDR3: TGTGCCAGCAGTTACGCGGAGGGGAGCAATGAGCAGTTCTTC. The genes are TRBV6-6 and TRBJ2-1, with D perhaps TRBD2 (6 bases). There are 14 residues in the CDR3. Per the germline V gene, CDR1 is MNHNY and CDR2 is SVGAGI (reference sequence). V was pared by 2 bases and J by 6 bases, with 11 bases between.

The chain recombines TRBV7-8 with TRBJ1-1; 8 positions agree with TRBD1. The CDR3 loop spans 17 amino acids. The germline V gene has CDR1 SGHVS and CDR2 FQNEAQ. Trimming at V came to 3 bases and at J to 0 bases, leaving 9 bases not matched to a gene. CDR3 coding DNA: TGTGCCAGCAGCTTTTCAGGGGGCGTGAAGGTGAACACTGAAGCTTTCTTT. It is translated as CASSFSGGVKVNTEAFF. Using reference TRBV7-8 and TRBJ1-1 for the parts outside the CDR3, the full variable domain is GAGVSQSPRYKVAKRGQDVALRCDPISGHVSLFWYQQALGQGPEFLTYFQNEAQLDKSGLPSDRFFAERPEGSVSTLKIQRTQQEDSAVYLCASSFSGGVKVNTEAFFGQGTRLTVV.

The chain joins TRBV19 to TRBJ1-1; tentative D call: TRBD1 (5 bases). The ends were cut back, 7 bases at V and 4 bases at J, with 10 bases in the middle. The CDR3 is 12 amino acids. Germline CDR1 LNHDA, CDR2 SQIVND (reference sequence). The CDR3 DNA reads TGTGCCAGTATGTACGGGGGCACTGAAGCTTTCTTT. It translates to CASMYGGTEAFF.

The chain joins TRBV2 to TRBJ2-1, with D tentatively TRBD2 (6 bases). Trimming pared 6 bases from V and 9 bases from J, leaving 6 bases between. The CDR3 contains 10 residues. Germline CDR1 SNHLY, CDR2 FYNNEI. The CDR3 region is CASRGGEQFF. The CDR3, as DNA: TGTGCCAGCAGGGGGGGTGAGCAGTTCTTC.